This record covers a single T cell receptor beta chain. The antigen remains undetermined. This specimen belongs to a study of CD4+ T cells in melanoma. Here immunoSEQ multiplex PCR was the method, and the copy in TCRdb shows in-frame clones only, minus some. The profile shows 20,000 to 25,000 clones, around 80% of them singletons. Whole-study results and caveats: Neoantigen-specific CD4+ T cells in melanoma reportedly had diverse differentiation states. A reported correlation linked neoantigen-specific CD4+ T cells to CD8+, macrophage and B cell function.

This CDR3 comprises 15 residues. With 2 bases clipped from V and 0 bases from J, the junction kept 1 base outside the gene matches. Germline-derived CDR1 and CDR2 are SGHRS and YFSETQ. The rearrangement links TRBV5-1 to TRBJ2-3, with TRBD2 matching over 9 bases. The sequence was obtained from a human donor with melanoma. The CDR3 nucleotides read TGCGCCAGCAGCTTTGCGGGGGGGAGCACAGATACGCAGTATTTT. Translated, it gives CASSFAGGSTDTQYF. Supplemented by reference TRBV5-1 and TRBJ2-3, the full variable domain reads KAGVTQTPRYLIKTRGQQVTLSCSPISGHRSVSWYQQTPGQGLQFLFEYFSETQRNKGNFPGRFSGRQFSNSRSEMNVSTLELGDSALYLCASSFAGGSTDTQYFGPGTRLTVL.